The 2 T cell receptor beta chains listed next were all sequenced from one sample in a study of blood T cells in healthy people across ages. Together with a sample-barcoded 5' primer, a J-beta primer mix was included in a second PCR lasting about 6 to 11 cycles. TCRdb called the 5' RACE reads again in MiXCR, with one record for every CDR3 protein. The data show about 2 million distinct CDR3 sequences, around half seen once. Material for sequencing was blood. The receptors shown here come from a woman between 40 and 50 years old in good health.

The chain employs TRBV2 and TRBJ2-7; 7 positions agree with TRBD1. V shed 7 bases and J 0 bases; nucleotides not matched to a gene: 6. Germline V gene data show CDR1 as SNHLY and CDR2 as FYNNEI. The CDR3 runs 14 residues. CDR3 residues: CASKRTGSSYEQYF. CDR3 coding DNA: TGTGCCAGCAAAAGGACAGGAAGCTCCTACGAGCAGTACTTC. Full variable domain (missing parts from reference TRBV2 and TRBJ2-7): EPEVTQTPSHQVTQMGQEVILRCVPISNHLYFYWYRQILGQKVEFLVSFYNNEISEKSEIFDDQFSVERPDGSNFTLKIRSTKLEDSAMYFCASKRTGSSYEQYFGPGTRLTVT.

The chain recombines TRBV6-2 or TRBV6-3 with TRBJ2-1; 7 nucleotides align to TRBD1. The V gene's germline CDR1 is MNHEY and CDR2 SVGEGT. The CDR3 spans 15 residues. J lost 4 bases, V lost 6 bases, and 9 bases had no gene match. DNA for the CDR3: TGTGCCAGCAGGCCTCCGGGACAGCTTTACAATGAGCAGTTCTTC. Translation: CASRPPGQLYNEQFF.